These 20 T cell receptor beta chains came from one sample sequenced in a study of blood T cell repertoires in COVID-19. The protocol was immunoSEQ multiplex PCR, while the TCRdb copy is restricted to in-frame clones and leaves out a portion. Of 90,000 to 110,000 clones in the sample, around 82% were seen once. Sequencing used peripheral blood. These TCRs come from a woman in her fifties or sixties with acute or convalescent COVID-19.

V is TRBV12-3 or TRBV12-4 and J is TRBJ1-2; weak D call: TRBD1 (6 bases). V shed 5 bases and J shed 7 bases, with 8 bases lying between them. CDR3 length: 11 amino acids. Here the CDR3 DNA reads TGTGCCAGCAGTAACAGGGCTGGCTACACCTTC. Translating it yields CASSNRAGYTF.

This clone came up once. A junction end diverges from the germline sequence, so it may reflect a read error. The chain combines TRBV29-1 with TRBJ1-2; D is undetermined. Germline V gene lookup returns CDR1 SQVTM and CDR2 ANQGSEA. The CDR3 consists of 10 residues. CDR3 nucleotides: TGCAGCGCGGAACCGGGTCTAGGAGAGTTC. The encoded protein is CSAEPGLGEF.

CDR3: CASSLGGGGAVQETQYF. The CDR3 DNA sequence: TGTGCCAGCAGCTTAGGAGGGGGCGGGGCGGTACAAGAGACCCAGTACTTC. This chain links TRBV7-9 with TRBJ2-5, with a tentative D call TRBD1 (7 bases). CDR1 is SEHNR and CDR2 is FQNEAQ in the germline V gene (reference sequence). This CDR3 spans 17 amino acids. V lost 1 base to trimming and J lost 2 bases, with 17 bases between them.

V gene TRBV6-1 combines with J gene TRBJ1-2, with 7 bases identical to TRBD1. After removal of 1 base from V and 3 bases from J, the junction contained 11 bases not matched to a gene. Germline V CDR1 and CDR2: MNHNS, SASEGT. The CDR3 is made up of 17 amino acids. CDR3 sequence (DNA): TGTGCCAGCAGTGAAGGATCAGGGGGGTCCCCTTACTATGGCTACACCTTC. It codes for CASSEGSGGSPYYGYTF.

V gene TRBV18 combines with J gene TRBJ1-1; D not resolved. Germline lookup yields CDR1 KGHSH and CDR2 LQKENI. The V and J ends lost 3 bases and 4 bases respectively, with 12 bases between them. This CDR3 has 14 amino acids. The CDR3 DNA reads as TGTGCCAGCTCACCCAATCGAAGCGGCACTGAAGCTTTCTTT. Protein sequence: CASSPNRSGTEAFF.

The chain employs TRBV10-3 and TRBJ2-3, with TRBD2 identical over 8 bases. With 0 bases clipped from V and 2 bases from J, the junction kept 1 base outside the gene matches. The germline CDR1 and CDR2 sequences are ENHRY and SYGVKD. The length of the CDR3 is 15 residues. The CDR3 nucleotides are TGTGCCATCAGTGAGTCGCGGGGGGCCACAGATACGCAGTATTTT. As protein: CAISESRGATDTQYF.

This chain links TRBV28 with TRBJ1-2; 9 bases match TRBD1. With V trimmed by 2 bases and J by 4 bases, 5 bases remained unmatched. The germline V gene encodes CDR1 MDHEN and CDR2 SYDVKM. The CDR3 has 15 amino acids. The CDR3: CASSLGVTGGYGYTF. CDR3 coding DNA: TGTGCCAGCAGTTTAGGGGTGACAGGGGGCTATGGCTACACCTTC.

This chain uses TRBV5-4 with TRBJ1-2, with TRBD1 matching 9 bases. After removal of 4 bases from V and 2 bases from J, the junction contained 3 bases not matched to a gene. This CDR3 spans 14 amino acids. Germline values: CDR1 SGHNT, CDR2 YYREEE (reference sequence). The CDR3 loop is CASSPDRGNYGYTF. In nucleotides, the CDR3 is TGTGCCAGCAGCCCTGACAGGGGGAACTATGGCTACACCTTC.

This clone was seen only once. This chain connects TRBV5-1 to TRBJ2-2, with D perhaps TRBD1 (6 bases). Between the trimmed V and J ends, which lost 3 bases and 0 bases, there was a span of 6 bases. The CDR3 spans 14 residues. From germline, CDR1 is SGHRS and CDR2 YFSETQ. The DNA for the CDR3 is TGCGCCAGCAGCTGGGACACGAACACCGGGGAGCTGTTTTTT. It specifies CASSWDTNTGELFF. Complete variable domain (other parts from reference TRBV5-1 and TRBJ2-2): KAGVTQTPRYLIKTRGQQVTLSCSPISGHRSVSWYQQTPGQGLQFLFEYFSETQRNKGNFPGRFSGRQFSNSRSEMNVSTLELGDSALYLCASSWDTNTGELFFGEGSRLTVL.

The chain has TRBV2 and TRBJ1-5, with 8 bases lining up with TRBD1. The CDR3 spans 15 residues. Germline V gives CDR1 SNHLY, CDR2 FYNNEI. J gave up 7 bases and V 6 bases, and 11 bases lay outside the gene matches. DNA of the CDR3: TGTGCCAGCAGAGGGACAGGTCCCAGGGGGCAGCCCCAGCATTTT. This sequence encodes CASRGTGPRGQPQHF.

The chain employs TRBV7-2 and TRBJ2-2; TRBD1 is a possible D gene (6 bases). Germline CDR1 SGHTA, CDR2 FQGNSA. The V gene lost 2 bases and the J gene lost 7 bases, with 11 bases spanning the gap. The length of the CDR3 is 14 residues. CDR3: CASSLQGRGGELFF. The CDR3 coding sequence is TGTGCCAGCAGCTTACAGGGGAGAGGCGGGGAGCTGTTTTTT.

The chain couples TRBV10-3 to TRBJ2-3; D may be TRBD1 (6 bases). The CDR3 totals 13 residues. The V gene's germline CDR1 is ENHRY and CDR2 SYGVKD. The V gene lost 11 bases and the J gene lost 2 bases, with 14 bases spanning the gap. The CDR3 nucleotides are TGTGCCGCCCGGGACACTGTCACAGATACGCAGTATTTT. This encodes CAARDTVTDTQYF.

This chain links TRBV20-1 with TRBJ2-7; a possible D gene is TRBD1 (5 bases). The germline CDR1 and CDR2 sequences are DFQATT and SNEGSKA (reference sequence). The CDR3 runs 11 residues. Trimming cost V 6 bases and J 3 bases, with 9 bases left between them. The CDR3 region is CSAPDSYEQYF. For the CDR3, the DNA is TGCAGTGCCCCTGACAGCTACGAGCAGTACTTC.

The CDR3 is CASSPTGQGYWGYTF. CDR3 sequence (DNA): TGCGCCAGCAGCCCTACGGGACAGGGGTACTGGGGCTACACCTTC. This rearrangement joins TRBV5-1 to TRBJ1-2, with 10 bases lining up with TRBD1. Germline CDR1 SGHRS, CDR2 YFSETQ. The CDR3 contains 15 residues. V lost 4 bases, J lost 8 bases, and 11 bases stayed unmatched.

The chain combines TRBV5-8 with TRBJ1-4, with TRBD1 matching over 10 bases. V shed 7 bases, J shed 3 bases, and the junction held 6 bases outside the gene matches. Germline V lookup: CDR1 SGHTS, CDR2 YDEGEE. This CDR3 spans 15 amino acids. In nucleotides, the CDR3 is TGTGCCAGCGGGACAGGGGAAACCCCTAATGAAAAACTGTTTTTT. Its translation: CASGTGETPNEKLFF.

Details on this clone: This CDR3 is also generated by other DNA sequences in the sample. The genes are TRBV5-1 and TRBJ1-1; tentatively, D is TRBD1 (5 bases). This CDR3 region has 14 residues. Germline V gene sequence: CDR1 SGHRS, CDR2 YFSETQ. The germline V and J ends were trimmed by 3 bases and 1 base, with 10 bases remaining between them. CDR3 amino acids: CASSSQVENTEAFF. The CDR3, as DNA: TGCGCCAGCAGCTCACAGGTCGAGAACACTGAAGCTTTCTTT.

The chain employs TRBV30 and TRBJ2-1; 11 nucleotides match TRBD2. With V trimmed by 2 bases and J by 3 bases, 6 bases remained unmatched. This CDR3 has 16 amino acids. Germline loops: CDR1 GTSNPN, CDR2 SVGIG (reference sequence). CDR3 nucleotide sequence: TGTGCCTGGAGTACCCCGGGACTAGCGGTCTACAATGAGCAGTTCTTC. It specifies CAWSTPGLAVYNEQFF.

This rearrangement joins TRBV5-1 to TRBJ2-1; 7 bases align to TRBD1. The CDR3 totals 15 residues. Looked up from germline, CDR1 is SGHRS and CDR2 is YFSETQ. The V segment lost 0 bases and the J segment 4 bases; nucleotides outside the gene matches: 4. CDR3 nucleotide sequence: TGCGCCAGCAGCTTGGAAGGGACAGAGTACAATGAGCAGTTCTTC. Encoded protein: CASSLEGTEYNEQFF. Supplemented by reference TRBV5-1 and TRBJ2-1, the full variable domain reads KAGVTQTPRYLIKTRGQQVTLSCSPISGHRSVSWYQQTPGQGLQFLFEYFSETQRNKGNFPGRFSGRQFSNSRSEMNVSTLELGDSALYLCASSLEGTEYNEQFFGPGTRLTVL.

This chain links TRBV5-1 with TRBJ1-2, with 10 bases matching TRBD1. The V segment lost 0 bases and the J segment 4 bases; nucleotides outside the gene matches: 6. This CDR3 region has 16 residues. CDR1 and CDR2 from the germline V gene are SGHRS and YFSETQ. The CDR3 loop reads CASSLGGTGESYGYTF. CDR3 in DNA: TGCGCCAGCAGCTTGGGAGGGACAGGGGAATCCTATGGCTACACCTTC.

This clone has a single count. The gene calls are TRBV29-1 and TRBJ1-4, with a tentative D call TRBD1 (5 bases). V was clipped by 3 bases and J by 3 bases, with 8 bases between them. Germline values: CDR1 SQVTM, CDR2 ANQGSEA. CDR3 length: 13 amino acids. As DNA, the CDR3 is TGCAGCGTTGACGGGGGTTCTAATGAAAAACTGTTTTTT. It specifies CSVDGGSNEKLFF. The full variable domain, with the rest looked up from reference TRBV29-1 and TRBJ1-4, is SAVISQKPSRDICQRGTSLTIQCQVDSQVTMMFWYRQQPGQSLTLIATANQGSEATYESGFVIDKFPISRPNLTFSTLTVSNMSPEDSSIYLCSVDGGSNEKLFFGSGTQLSVL.